The clone carrying this T cell receptor beta chain was observed a handful of times. The data derive from a study of T-cell reconstitution after alpha-beta-depleted transplantation in children. A TCRbeta library incorporating unique molecular identifiers was prepared. TCRdb re-analysed the PCR reads in MiXCR, keeping a single row per CDR3 protein. The repertoire consists of roughly 500,000 distinct CDR3 sequences, with approximately 20% occurring once and the leading ten covering roughly 3.3%. Germline loops: CDR1 LNHNV, CDR2 YYDKDF (reference sequence). V lost 0 bases and J 5 bases, leaving 4 bases between the germline ends. This CDR3 region has 12 residues.

The sequence came from a human donor who donated a stem cell graft to a child with acute lymphoblastic leukemia. The starting material was PBMCs from the stem cell graft donor, obtained from the stem cell graft. V usage is TRBV15 and J usage is TRBJ2-5; D gene uncertain. CDR3 sequence reads: CATSRDFETQYF. DNA of the CDR3: TGTGCCACCAGCAGAGACTTTGAGACCCAGTACTTC.